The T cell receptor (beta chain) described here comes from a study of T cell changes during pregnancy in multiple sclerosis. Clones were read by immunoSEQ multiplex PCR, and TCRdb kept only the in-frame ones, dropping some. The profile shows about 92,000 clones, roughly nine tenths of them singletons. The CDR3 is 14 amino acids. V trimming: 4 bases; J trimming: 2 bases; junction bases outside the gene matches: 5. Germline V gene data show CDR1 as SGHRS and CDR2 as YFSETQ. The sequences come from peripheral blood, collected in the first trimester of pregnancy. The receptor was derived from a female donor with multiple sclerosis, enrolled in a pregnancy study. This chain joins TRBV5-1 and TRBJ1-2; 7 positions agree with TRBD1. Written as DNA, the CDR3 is TGCGCCAGCAGCCCCACAGGGGAAAACTATGGCTACACCTTC. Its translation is CASSPTGENYGYTF.